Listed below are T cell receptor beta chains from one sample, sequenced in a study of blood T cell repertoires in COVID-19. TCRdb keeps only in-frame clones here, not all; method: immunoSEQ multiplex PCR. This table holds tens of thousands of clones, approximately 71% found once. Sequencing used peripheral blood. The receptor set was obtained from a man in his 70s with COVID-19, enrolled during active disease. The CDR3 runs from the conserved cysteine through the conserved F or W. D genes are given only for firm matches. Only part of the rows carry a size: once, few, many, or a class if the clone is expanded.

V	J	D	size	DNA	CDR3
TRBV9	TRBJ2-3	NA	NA	TGTGCCAGCAGCCCGACACCCACAGATACGCAGTATTTT	CASSPTPTDTQYF
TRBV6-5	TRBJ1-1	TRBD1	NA	TGTGCCAGCAGACTAGACAGGGGGCGACTAGCTTTCTTT	CASRLDRGRLAFF
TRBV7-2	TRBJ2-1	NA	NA	TGTGCCAGCAGACCCGACTACGGGATTTACAATGAGCAGTTCTTC	CASRPDYGIYNEQFF
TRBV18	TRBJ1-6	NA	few	TGTGCCAGCCGTGACGGACAACATAATTCACCCCTCCACTTT	CASRDGQHNSPLHF
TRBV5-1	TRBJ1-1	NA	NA	TGCGCCAGCAGCCTCGAACCCGGACAGAACACTGAAGCTTTCTTT	CASSLEPGQNTEAFF
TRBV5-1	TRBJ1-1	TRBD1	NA	TGCGCCAGCAGCACCGTCCAGGGGGGCAACACTGAAGCTTTCTTT	CASSTVQGGNTEAFF
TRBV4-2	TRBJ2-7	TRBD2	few	TGTGCCAGCAGCCTACACCGGGGAAGCGGGGAACCCTACGAGCAGTACTTC	CASSLHRGSGEPYEQYF
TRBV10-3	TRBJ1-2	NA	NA	TGTGCCATTGGAGACGGAGCGAAGGCTGGCTACACCTTC	CAIGDGAKAGYTF
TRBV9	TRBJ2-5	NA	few	TGTGCCAGCAGCGTAGGGGGAGGGGGCCAAGAGACCCAGTACTTC	CASSVGGGGQETQYF
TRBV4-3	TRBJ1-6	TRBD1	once	TGCGCCAGCAGCCAAGATAGGCGACAGGGGAATTCACCCCTCCACTTT	CASSQDRRQGNSPLHF
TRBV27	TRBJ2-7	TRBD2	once	TGTGCCAGCAGACAAAAGACTAGGACTAGCGGGAGGTACGAGCAGTACTTC	CASRQKTRTSGRYEQYF
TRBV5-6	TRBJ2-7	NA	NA	TGTGCCAGCAGCTTAGATATGAGGGAATCCTACGAGCAGTACTTC	CASSLDMRESYEQYF
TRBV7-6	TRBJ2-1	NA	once	TGTGCCAGCAGCTTGGCCGGGACTTTCTACAATGAGCAGTTCTTC	CASSLAGTFYNEQFF
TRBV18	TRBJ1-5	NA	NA	TGTGCCAGCTCACCTGTTCGACAGGGCAATCAGCCCCAGCATTTT	CASSPVRQGNQPQHF
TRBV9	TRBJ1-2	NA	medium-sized	TGTGCCAGCAGCCCCGGGACATCAGGCGTCTATGGCTACACCTTC	CASSPGTSGVYGYTF
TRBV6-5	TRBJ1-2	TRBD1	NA	TGTGCCAGCAGACCTCAGGGGGCAGGGGGCTACACCTTC	CASRPQGAGGYTF
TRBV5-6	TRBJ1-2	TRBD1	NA	TGTGCCAGCAGCTTGGATGAACAGGGGGCCTGGGGTGGCTACACCTTC	CASSLDEQGAWGGYTF
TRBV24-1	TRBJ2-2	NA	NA	TGTGCCACCAGTGTACAAGACACCGGGGAGCTGTTTTTT	CATSVQDTGELFF
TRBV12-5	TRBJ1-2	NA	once	TGTGCTAGTGGTTTGGTATCAGGGGCAGTCTTTTTC	CASGLVSGAVFF
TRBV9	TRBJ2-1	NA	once	TGTGCCAGCAGCGCCGGGGATCCCTCCTACAATGAGCAGTTCTTC	CASSAGDPSYNEQFF
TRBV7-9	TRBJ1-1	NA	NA	TGTGCCAGCAGCTTAGACAGGACTGAAGCTTTCTTT	CASSLDRTEAFF
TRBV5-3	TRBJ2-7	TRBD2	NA	TGTGCCAGAAGCTTGGGTGGCGGGAGAGGGGCCCACGAGCAGTACTTC	CARSLGGGRGAHEQYF
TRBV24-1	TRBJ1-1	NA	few	TGTGCCACCAGTGATTCTCGGGGGGCTAAAGCTTTCTTT	CATSDSRGAKAFF
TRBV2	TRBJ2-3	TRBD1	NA	TGTGCCAGCAGTGCCGACAGGGGTCGGGGCACAGATACGCAGTATTTT	CASSADRGRGTDTQYF
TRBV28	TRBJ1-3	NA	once	TGTGCCAGCAGTCGGGGCTCTGGAAACACCATATATTTT	CASSRGSGNTIYF
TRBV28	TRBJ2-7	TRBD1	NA	TGTGCCAGCGGCCTACCAGGGGGCTACGAGCAGTACTTC	CASGLPGGYEQYF
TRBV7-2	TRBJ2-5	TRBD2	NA	TGTGCCAGCAGCTTAGCGCGGGGGACTAGTGGTCCAGAGACCCAGTACTTC	CASSLARGTSGPETQYF
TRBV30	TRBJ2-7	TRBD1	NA	TGTGCCTGGAGTGGGGGACAGCCCTACGAGCAGTACTTC	CAWSGGQPYEQYF
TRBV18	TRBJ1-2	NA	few	TGTGCCAGCTCACCGTCGAATGATTTAGCCTATGGCTACACCTTC	CASSPSNDLAYGYTF
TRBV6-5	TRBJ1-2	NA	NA	TGTGCCAGCAGGAAGGGGCACCCCTATGGCTACACCTTC	CASRKGHPYGYTF
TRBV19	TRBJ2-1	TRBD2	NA	TGTGCCAGTAGTAAAGAACTAGCGGGAGGCCAGTTCTTC	CASSKELAGGQFF
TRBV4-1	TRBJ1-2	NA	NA	TGCGCCAGCAGCCAAGATTCAAAAAGGGGGTATGGCTACACCTTC	CASSQDSKRGYGYTF